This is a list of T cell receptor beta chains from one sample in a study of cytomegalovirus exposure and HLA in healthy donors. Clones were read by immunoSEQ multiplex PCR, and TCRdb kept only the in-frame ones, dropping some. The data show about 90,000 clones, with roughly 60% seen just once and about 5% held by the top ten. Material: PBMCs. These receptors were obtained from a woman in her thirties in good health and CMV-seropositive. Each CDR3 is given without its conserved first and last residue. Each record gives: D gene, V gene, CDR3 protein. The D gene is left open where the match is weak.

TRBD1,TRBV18,ASSPVQTGLSTEAF
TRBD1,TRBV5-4,ASSLRDRGIGTEAF
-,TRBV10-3,AISETQGVYGYT
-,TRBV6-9,ASSPRTPRDYEQY
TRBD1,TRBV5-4,ASSLGQGFEKLF
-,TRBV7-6,ASSFVVPGTDTQY
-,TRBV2,ASSEGGWSNQPQH
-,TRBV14,ASSQLAGNTEAF
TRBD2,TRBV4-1,ASRDSGGASYNEQF
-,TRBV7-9,ASSLSGGGPDTQY
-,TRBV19,ASSIDRNTEAF
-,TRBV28,ATGGGTYNSPLH
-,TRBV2,ASVARNTEAF
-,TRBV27,ASSLQGIHGYT
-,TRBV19,ASTLQGGVNQPQH
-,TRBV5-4,ASSLAPPRETQY
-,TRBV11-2,ASSLRRSSYNSPLH
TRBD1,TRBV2,ASSDGQGVLYEQY
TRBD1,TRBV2,ASSKTGVNTEAF
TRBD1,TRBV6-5,ASSYSNRGHRQPQH
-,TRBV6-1,ASSIGGYEQF
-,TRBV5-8,ASSFMRVRGQPQH
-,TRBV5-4,ASSLLDEKLF
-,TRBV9,ASSVVGGPGETQY
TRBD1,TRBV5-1,ASSGGTGRNTEAF
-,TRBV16,ASSQSRRGPDQPQH